Listed below are T cell receptor beta chains from one sample, sequenced in a study of blood T cell repertoires in COVID-19. Sequencing used immunoSEQ multiplex PCR; TCRdb keeps in-frame clones, though not all of them. This repertoire shows 250,000 or so clones, around 90% found once; its top ten account for around 3.1%. Material for sequencing was PBMCs or T cells enriched from blood (not recorded which). Every receptor here comes from a woman in her 40s who had been exposed to COVID-19. The CDR3 runs from the conserved cysteine through the conserved F or W. A D gene is named only where the DNA matches it firmly. The size entry is marked missing in some rows and otherwise reads once, few, many or a size class.

d_call	clone_size	v_call	j_call	cdr3_aa	cdr3_nt
TRBD1	.	TRBV28	TRBJ2-1	CASSPMVRGLFNEQFF	TGTGCCAGCAGTCCCATGGTCAGGGGGCTTTTTAATGAGCAGTTCTTC
.	.	TRBV6-5	TRBJ1-4	CASGQTNEKLFF	TGTGCCAGCGGGCAGACTAATGAAAAACTGTTTTTT
TRBD2	.	TRBV7-6	TRBJ2-1	CASSLAGLAGGNNEQFF	TGTGCCAGCAGCTTAGCTGGGCTAGCGGGGGGAAACAATGAGCAGTTCTTC
TRBD1	.	TRBV27	TRBJ2-3	CASSIVNRGTQYF	TGTGCCAGCAGTATCGTCAACAGGGGTACGCAGTATTTT
.	.	TRBV1	TRBJ2-5	CTSTKTLVGLAGGPIQETQYF	TGCACCAGCACCAAAACTTTGGTGGGACTAGCGGGAGGCCCCATCCAAGAGACCCAGTACTTC
TRBD2	.	TRBV10-3	TRBJ2-3	CAISLGLAGGPTIDTQYF	TGTGCCATCAGCCTAGGACTAGCGGGAGGGCCTACGATCGATACGCAGTATTTT
.	.	TRBV28	TRBJ1-5	CASSLASAGGINQPQHF	TGTGCCAGCAGTTTGGCTTCGGCAGGAGGAATTAATCAGCCCCAGCATTTT
.	few	TRBV19	TRBJ2-4	CASAERGDIQYF	TGTGCCAGTGCCGAGCGCGGGGACATTCAGTACTTC
TRBD1	.	TRBV11-2	TRBJ2-7	CASSLDRRQGVGDEQYF	TGTGCCAGCAGCTTAGATCGTCGTCAGGGGGTGGGTGACGAGCAGTACTTC
.	.	TRBV2	TRBJ1-1	CASSGWGLMNTEAFF	TGTGCCAGCAGTGGGTGGGGGCTTATGAACACTGAAGCTTTCTTT
TRBD1	.	TRBV29-1	TRBJ1-5	CSVRQGGSNQPQHF	TGCAGCGTCCGACAGGGCGGGAGCAATCAGCCCCAGCATTTT
TRBD1	.	TRBV4-3	TRBJ1-5	CASSHPRDRNQPQHF	TGCGCCAGCAGCCACCCCCGGGACAGAAATCAGCCCCAGCATTTT
.	.	TRBV29-1	TRBJ1-2	CSVPFSGDYGYTF	TGCAGCGTGCCCTTTTCAGGGGACTATGGCTACACCTTC
.	.	TRBV5-1	TRBJ1-1	CASSLAGGGEAEAFF	TGTGCCAGCAGCTTGGCAGGTGGCGGGGAAGCTGAAGCTTTCTTT
TRBD2	.	TRBV3-1/TRBV3-2	TRBJ2-1	CASSQVAGGYNEQFF	TGTGCCAGCAGCCAAGTAGCGGGAGGATACAATGAGCAGTTCTTC
.	.	TRBV19	TRBJ2-1	CASSVISGGEQFF	TGTGCCAGTAGTGTTATTAGCGGTGGGGAGCAGTTCTTC
.	.	TRBV7-3	TRBJ2-2	CASSLRHTTPGELFF	TGTGCCAGCAGCTTGAGACACACGACCCCCGGGGAGCTGTTTTTT
TRBD2	.	TRBV5-4	TRBJ2-3	CASSRPSGRTDTQYF	TGTGCCAGCAGCCGCCCCAGCGGGAGGACAGATACGCAGTATTTT
.	.	TRBV6-5	TRBJ2-1	CASSYTPIGEQFF	TGTGCCAGCAGTTACACTCCCATCGGTGAGCAGTTCTTC
TRBD2	.	TRBV9	TRBJ2-1	CASSAGTSGDNEQFF	TGTGCCAGCAGCGCCGGGACTAGCGGTGACAATGAGCAGTTCTTC
.	.	TRBV11-2	TRBJ1-4	CASSLAGLNEKLFF	TGTGCCAGCAGCTTGGCGGGACTAAATGAAAAACTGTTTTTT
.	.	TRBV4-1	TRBJ1-3	CASSQAGGTFSGNTIYF	TGCGCCAGCAGCCAAGCCGGAGGGACTTTCTCTGGAAACACCATATATTTT
TRBD1	.	TRBV6-2/TRBV6-3	TRBJ2-3	CASSPPGQGTDTQYF	TGTGCCAGCAGCCCGCCGGGACAGGGGACAGATACGCAGTATTTT
TRBD1	.	TRBV5-6	TRBJ1-1	CASSVRGQEAFF	TGTGCCAGCAGCGTAAGGGGGCAGGAAGCTTTCTTT
.	.	TRBV11-3	TRBJ2-1	CASSFDRDNSQFF	TGTGCCAGCAGCTTCGACCGGGACAACAGCCAATTCTTC
.	.	TRBV4-1	TRBJ2-4	CASSPAGGVKNIQYF	TGCGCCAGCAGCCCCGCCGGGGGTGTCAAAAACATTCAGTACTTC
TRBD1	.	TRBV28	TRBJ1-6	CASSLAGQGNSPLHF	TGTGCCAGCAGTTTAGCGGGACAGGGGAATTCACCCCTCCACTTT
.	.	TRBV11-2	TRBJ2-3	CASSRGEGVVDTQYF	TGTGCCAGCAGCCGGGGGGAGGGGGTTGTAGATACGCAGTATTTT
.	.	TRBV2	TRBJ1-5	CASRKAEGLNQPQHF	TGTGCCAGCAGAAAGGCGGAGGGCCTCAATCAGCCCCAGCATTTT
TRBD1	.	TRBV19	TRBJ2-5	CASSTGGYETQYF	TGTGCCAGTAGCACAGGGGGCTATGAGACCCAGTACTTC
.	.	TRBV5-1	TRBJ2-5	CASSSGSRTQETQYF	TGCGCCAGCAGCTCGGGGAGTAGAACACAAGAGACCCAGTACTTC
TRBD1	.	TRBV11-3	TRBJ2-5	CASLPTGYQETQYF	TGTGCCAGCCTTCCGACAGGGTACCAAGAGACCCAGTACTTC
TRBD2	.	TRBV5-6	TRBJ2-5	CASSLLGELAGVEETQYF	TGTGCCAGCAGCTTATTGGGTGAACTAGCGGGAGTTGAGGAGACCCAGTACTTC
TRBD1	.	TRBV30	TRBJ1-6	CAWSKGTAVRHSPLHF	TGTGCCTGGAGTAAAGGGACAGCTGTCAGGCATTCACCCCTCCACTTT
TRBD1	.	TRBV19	TRBJ2-1	CASIPGTGGPYNEQFF	TGTGCCAGTATCCCCGGGACAGGGGGCCCCTACAATGAGCAGTTCTTC
.	.	TRBV13	TRBJ1-3	CASSLGTAGNTIYF	TGTGCCAGCAGCTTAGGCACTGCCGGAAACACCATATATTTT
.	.	TRBV5-1	TRBJ1-2	CASSLEVAGNGYTF	TGTGCCAGCAGCTTGGAGGTGGCGGGGAATGGCTACACCTTC
.	.	TRBV6-2/TRBV6-3	TRBJ2-3	CASSYSTPAGLRTDTQYF	TGTGCCAGCAGTTACTCGACCCCCGCGGGGCTGAGAACAGATACGCAGTATTTT
TRBD1	.	TRBV11-3	TRBJ1-2	CASSTLTGISYGYTF	TGTGCCAGCAGCACCTTGACAGGGATCAGCTATGGCTACACCTTC
TRBD1	.	TRBV27	TRBJ2-1	CASSITGQSYNEQFF	TGTGCCAGCAGTATAACGGGACAGAGCTACAATGAGCAGTTCTTC